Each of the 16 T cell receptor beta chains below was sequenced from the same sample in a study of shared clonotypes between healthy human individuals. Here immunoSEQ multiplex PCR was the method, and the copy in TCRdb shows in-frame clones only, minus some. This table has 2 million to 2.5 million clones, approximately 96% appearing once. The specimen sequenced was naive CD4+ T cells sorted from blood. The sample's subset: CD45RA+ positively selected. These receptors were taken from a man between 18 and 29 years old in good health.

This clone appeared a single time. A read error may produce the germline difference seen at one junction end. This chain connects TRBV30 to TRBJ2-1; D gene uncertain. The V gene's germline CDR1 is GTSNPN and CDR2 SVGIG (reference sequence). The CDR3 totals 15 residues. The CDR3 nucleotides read TGTGCCTGGAGTGTACTCGGCTGGGTAGTCAATCAGCAGTTCTTC. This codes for CAWSVLGWVVNQQFF.

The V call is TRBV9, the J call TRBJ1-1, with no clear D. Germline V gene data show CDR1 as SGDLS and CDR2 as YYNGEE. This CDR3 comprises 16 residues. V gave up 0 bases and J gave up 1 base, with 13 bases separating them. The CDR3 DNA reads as TGTGCCAGCAGCGTAGTAGGGCAGACGTCGAACACTGAAGCTTTCTTT. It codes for CASSVVGQTSNTEAFF.

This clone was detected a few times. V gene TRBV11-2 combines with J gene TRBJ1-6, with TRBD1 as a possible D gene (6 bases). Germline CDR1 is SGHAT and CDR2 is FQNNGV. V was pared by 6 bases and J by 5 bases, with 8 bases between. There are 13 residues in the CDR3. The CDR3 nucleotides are TGTGCCAGCAGACAGGGACATAATTCACCCCTCCACTTT. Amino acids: CASRQGHNSPLHF.

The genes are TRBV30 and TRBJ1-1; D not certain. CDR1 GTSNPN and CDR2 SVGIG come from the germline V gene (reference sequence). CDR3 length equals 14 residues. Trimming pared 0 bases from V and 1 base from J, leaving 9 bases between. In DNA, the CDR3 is TGTGCCTGGAGTGTTGGACTGCCGAACACTGAAGCTTTCTTT. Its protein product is CAWSVGLPNTEAFF.

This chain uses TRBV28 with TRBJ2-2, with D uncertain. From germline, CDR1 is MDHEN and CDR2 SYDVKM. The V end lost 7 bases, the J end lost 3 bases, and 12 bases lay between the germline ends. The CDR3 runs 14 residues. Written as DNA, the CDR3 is TGTGCCAGCACCTCGGTGGCCGACACCGGGGAGCTGTTTTTT. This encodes CASTSVADTGELFF.

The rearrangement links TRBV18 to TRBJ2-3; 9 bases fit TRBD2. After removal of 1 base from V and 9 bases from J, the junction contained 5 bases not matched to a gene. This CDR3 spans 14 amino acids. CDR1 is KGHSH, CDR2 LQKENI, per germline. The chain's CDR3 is CASSPLASGETQYF. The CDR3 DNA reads TGTGCCAGCTCACCACTCGCTAGCGGGGAGACGCAGTATTTT.

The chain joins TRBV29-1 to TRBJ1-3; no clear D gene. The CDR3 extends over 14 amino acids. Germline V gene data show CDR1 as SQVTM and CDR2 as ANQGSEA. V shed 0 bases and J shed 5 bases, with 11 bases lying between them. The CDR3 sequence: CSVEDRRARNTIYF. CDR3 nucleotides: TGCAGCGTTGAAGATCGAAGAGCGAGAAACACCATATATTTT.

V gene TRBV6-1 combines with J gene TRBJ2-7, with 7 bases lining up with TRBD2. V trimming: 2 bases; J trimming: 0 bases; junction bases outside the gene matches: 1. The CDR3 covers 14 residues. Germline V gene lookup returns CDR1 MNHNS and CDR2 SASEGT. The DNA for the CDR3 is TGTGCCAGCAGTGAACGACTAGCCTCCTACGAGCAGTACTTC. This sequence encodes CASSERLASYEQYF.

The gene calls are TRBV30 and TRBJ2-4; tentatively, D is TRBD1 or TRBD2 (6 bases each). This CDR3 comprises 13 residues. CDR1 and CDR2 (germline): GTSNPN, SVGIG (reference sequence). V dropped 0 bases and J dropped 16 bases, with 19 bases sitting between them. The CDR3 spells CAWSVRRGAFIYF. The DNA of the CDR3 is TGTGCCTGGAGTGTACGTAGGGGGGCCTTCATCTACTTC.

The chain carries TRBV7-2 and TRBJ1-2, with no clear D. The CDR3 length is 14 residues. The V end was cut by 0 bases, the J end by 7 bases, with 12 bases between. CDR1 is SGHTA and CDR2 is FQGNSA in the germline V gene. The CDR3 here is CASSLANGGPGYTF. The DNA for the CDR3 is TGTGCCAGCAGCTTAGCAAATGGAGGTCCTGGCTACACCTTC.

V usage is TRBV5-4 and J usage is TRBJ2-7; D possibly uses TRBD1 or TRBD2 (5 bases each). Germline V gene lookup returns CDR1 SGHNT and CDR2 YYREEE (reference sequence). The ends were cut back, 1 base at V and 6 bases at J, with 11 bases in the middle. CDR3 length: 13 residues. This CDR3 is CASSLPSRGEQYF. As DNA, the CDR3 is TGTGCCAGCAGCTTGCCTTCGAGGGGCGAGCAGTACTTC.

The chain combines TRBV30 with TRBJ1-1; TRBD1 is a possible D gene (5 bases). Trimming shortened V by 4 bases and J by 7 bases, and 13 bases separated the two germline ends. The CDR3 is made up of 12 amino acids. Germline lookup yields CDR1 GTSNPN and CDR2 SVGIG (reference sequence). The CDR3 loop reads CAWKQAAGEAFF. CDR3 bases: TGTGCCTGGAAACAGGCGGCGGGTGAAGCTTTCTTT.

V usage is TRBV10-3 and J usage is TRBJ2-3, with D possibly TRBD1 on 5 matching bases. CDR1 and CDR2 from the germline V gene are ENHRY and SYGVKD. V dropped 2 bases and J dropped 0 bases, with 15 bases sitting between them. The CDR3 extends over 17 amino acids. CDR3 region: CAISETRTTTSTDTQYF. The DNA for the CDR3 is TGTGCCATCAGTGAGACGCGGACAACGACTAGCACAGATACGCAGTATTTT.

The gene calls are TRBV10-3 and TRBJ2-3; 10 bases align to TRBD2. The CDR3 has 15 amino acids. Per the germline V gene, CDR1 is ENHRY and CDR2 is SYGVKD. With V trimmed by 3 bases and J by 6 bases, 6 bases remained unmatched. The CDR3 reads CAISDLAGVADTQYF. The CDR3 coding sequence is TGTGCCATCAGTGACCTAGCGGGAGTAGCGGATACGCAGTATTTT.

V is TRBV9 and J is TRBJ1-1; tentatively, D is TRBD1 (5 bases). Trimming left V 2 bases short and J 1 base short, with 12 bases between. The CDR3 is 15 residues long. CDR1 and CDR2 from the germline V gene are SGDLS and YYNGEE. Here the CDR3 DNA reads TGTGCCAGCAGCGTGTCGACAGAGTCGAACACTGAAGCTTTCTTT. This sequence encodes CASSVSTESNTEAFF. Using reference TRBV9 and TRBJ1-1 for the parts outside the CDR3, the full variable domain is DSGVTQTPKHLITATGQRVTLRCSPRSGDLSVYWYQQSLDQGLQFLIQYYNGEERAKGNILERFSAQQFPDLHSELNLSSLELGDSALYFCASSVSTESNTEAFFGQGTRLTVV.

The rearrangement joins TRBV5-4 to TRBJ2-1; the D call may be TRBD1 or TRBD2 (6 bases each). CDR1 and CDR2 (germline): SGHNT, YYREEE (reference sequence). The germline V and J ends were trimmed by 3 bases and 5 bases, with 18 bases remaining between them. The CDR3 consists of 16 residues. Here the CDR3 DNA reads TGTGCCAGCAGCTCCCCCACTTGGGGGGCTGACAATGAGCAGTTCTTC. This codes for CASSSPTWGADNEQFF.